The 10 T cell receptor beta chains given below trace back to one sample, sequenced in a study of T cell responses to AZD1222 COVID-19 vaccine. Sequencing was performed with immunoSEQ multiplex PCR; in TCRdb, only in-frame clones are kept and a portion is missing. This table has about 110,000 clones, around 94% appearing once. Sequencing was performed on peripheral blood, taken on day 0 of AZD1222 vaccination. The receptor source for this set is an adult in good health.

The J gene is TRBJ1-4, the V gene TRBV28, with D perhaps TRBD1 (5 bases). CDR1 MDHEN and CDR2 SYDVKM come from the germline V gene. CDR3 size: 15 residues. V lost 0 bases to trimming and J lost 5 bases, with 10 bases between them. Here the CDR3 DNA reads TGTGCCAGCAGTTTATGGGGCAGGGAGAATGAAAAACTGTTTTTT. It specifies CASSLWGRENEKLFF.

The rearrangement links TRBV6-5 to TRBJ2-7, with D possibly called TRBD1 or TRBD2 (5 bases each). The CDR3 totals 15 residues. V was shortened by 6 bases and J by 6 bases, with 21 bases between the two germline ends. Germline CDR1 is MNHEY and CDR2 is SVGAGI. The CDR3 nucleotides read TGTGCCAGCAGCAGAAACCTAGGGGAGTCTGCCGAGCAGTACTTC. Amino acid sequence: CASSRNLGESAEQYF.

The chain has TRBV9 and TRBJ2-7, with D possibly being TRBD1 (6 bases). CDR3 length: 17 residues. Trimming stripped 0 bases from V and 2 bases from J, with 18 bases between. CDR1 is SGDLS and CDR2 is YYNGEE in the germline V gene. CDR3 protein: CASSVGWSGAPPYEQYF. CDR3 sequence (DNA): TGTGCCAGCAGCGTAGGGTGGTCAGGGGCTCCTCCCTACGAGCAGTACTTC.

V gene TRBV19 combines with J gene TRBJ2-7, with D tentatively TRBD1 or TRBD2 (5 bases each). Germline values: CDR1 LNHDA, CDR2 SQIVND (reference sequence). The CDR3 spans 14 residues. The V and J ends lost 6 bases and 4 bases respectively, with 16 bases between them. CDR3 loop: CASSRDGENYEQYF. DNA of the CDR3: TGTGCCAGTAGCCGGGACGGAGAGAATTACGAGCAGTACTTC.

This clone occurred once. This chain joins TRBV27 and TRBJ2-7; 10 bases match TRBD1. Germline assignment: CDR1 MNHEY and CDR2 SMNVEV (reference sequence). The CDR3 covers 15 residues. Losses at the gene ends were 5 bases for V and 4 bases for J; bases not matched to a gene: 8. The CDR3 DNA sequence: TGTGCCAGCAGTCTCGGACAGGGGGTAGGGTACGAGCAGTACTTC. Residues: CASSLGQGVGYEQYF.

The chain recombines TRBV19 with TRBJ1-1; D gene unclear. Germline CDR1 LNHDA, CDR2 SQIVND (reference sequence). This CDR3 region has 12 residues. The ends were cut back, 9 bases at V and 2 bases at J, with 10 bases in the middle. CDR3 amino acids: CASGPTNTEAFF. For the CDR3, the DNA is TGTGCCAGCGGGCCTACTAACACTGAAGCTTTCTTT.

This clone appeared once. The rearrangement joins TRBV11-3 to TRBJ1-6; D call uncertain. The CDR3 has 16 amino acids. Trimming pared 5 bases from V and 4 bases from J, leaving 15 bases between. Germline CDR1 reads SGHNT; CDR2 reads YENEEA. CDR3: CASSPTTVGYNSPLHF. The CDR3 nucleotides are TGTGCCAGCAGCCCTACCACAGTGGGTTATAATTCACCCCTCCACTTT. The complete variable domain, with remaining parts taken from reference TRBV11-3 and TRBJ1-6, reads EAGVVQSPRYKIIEKKQPVAFWCNPISGHNTLYWYLQNLGQGPELLIRYENEEAVDDSQLPKDRFSAERLKGVDSTLKIQPAELGDSAVYLCASSPTTVGYNSPLHFGNGTRLTVT.

This chain uses TRBV11-3 with TRBJ2-7, with D hard to call. The germline gives CDR1 SGHNT, CDR2 YENEEA. Deletions cut 1 base from V and 6 bases from J, with 7 bases between. CDR3 size: 12 residues. The CDR3 coding sequence is TGTGCCAGCAGCTTAGTTCACACCGAGCAGTACTTC. Protein sequence: CASSLVHTEQYF.

The chain employs TRBV5-5 and TRBJ2-1; TRBD2 matches at 9 bases. The CDR3 has 15 amino acids. V shed 2 bases, J shed 0 bases, and the junction held 0 bases outside the gene matches. Per germline, CDR1 SGHKS and CDR2 YYEKEE (reference sequence). CDR3 region: CASSFSGSSYNEQFF. CDR3 coding DNA: TGTGCCAGCAGCTTTAGCGGGAGCTCCTACAATGAGCAGTTCTTC.

V usage is TRBV27 and J usage is TRBJ2-1, with 8 bases aligning to TRBD2. Germline V CDR1 and CDR2: MNHEY, SMNVEV (reference sequence). There are 15 residues in the CDR3. Trimming removed 6 bases from V and 6 bases from J; junction bases left unmatched: 10. The CDR3 nucleotides read TGTGCCAGCAGGCATACTAGCGGACGGGGCAATGAGCAGTTCTTC. Its protein is CASRHTSGRGNEQFF.